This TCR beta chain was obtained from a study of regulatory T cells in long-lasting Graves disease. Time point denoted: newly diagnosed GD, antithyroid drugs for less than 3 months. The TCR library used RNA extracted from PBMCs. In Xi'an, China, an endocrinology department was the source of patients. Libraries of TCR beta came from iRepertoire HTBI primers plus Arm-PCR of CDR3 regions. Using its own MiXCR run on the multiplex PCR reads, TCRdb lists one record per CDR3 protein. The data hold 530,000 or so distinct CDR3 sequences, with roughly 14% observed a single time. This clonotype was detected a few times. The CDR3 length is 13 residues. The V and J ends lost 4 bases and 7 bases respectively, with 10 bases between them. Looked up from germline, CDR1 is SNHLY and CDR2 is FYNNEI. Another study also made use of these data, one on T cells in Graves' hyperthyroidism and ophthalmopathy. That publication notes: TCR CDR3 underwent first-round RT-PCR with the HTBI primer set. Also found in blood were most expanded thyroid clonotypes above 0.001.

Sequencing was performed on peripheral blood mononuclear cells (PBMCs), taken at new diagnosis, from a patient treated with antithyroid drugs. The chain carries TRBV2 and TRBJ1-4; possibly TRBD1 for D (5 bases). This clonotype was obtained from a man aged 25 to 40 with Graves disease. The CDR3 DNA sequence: TGTGCCAGCAGTGCAGGCGGGGCTGAAAAACTGTTTTTT. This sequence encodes CASSAGGAEKLFF.